One sample yielded the 16 T cell receptor beta chains listed below, sequenced in a study of cytomegalovirus exposure and HLA in healthy donors. In the PCR, 60 Vbeta and 13 Jbeta primers were used. Profiling relied on immunoSEQ multiplex PCR, and the TCRdb table lists in-frame clones only, not all of them. The repertoire has some 150,000 clones, about four fifths of them found once; the top ten carry 6% to 6.5%. The sequencing sample was made of PBMCs. Receptors originate from a man aged 50 to 59 in good health and CMV-seropositive.

This chain uses TRBV28 with TRBJ1-2; the D is unclear. The V gene's germline CDR1 is MDHEN and CDR2 SYDVKM. V lost 3 bases and J lost 5, with 13 bases in between. The CDR3 is 14 residues long. CDR3 protein: CASSFITSGYGYTF. The CDR3 DNA reads TGTGCCAGCAGTTTCATCACATCGGGTTATGGCTACACCTTC.

J is TRBJ2-4 and V is TRBV28, with D tentatively TRBD2 (5 bases). Germline V CDR1 and CDR2: MDHEN, SYDVKM. V was cut by 10 bases and J by 9 bases, with 19 bases left in between. The CDR3 covers 13 residues. CDR3 sequence reads: CATQIAGIGIQYF. Written as DNA, the CDR3 is TGTGCCACCCAGATTGCCGGGATTGGCATTCAGTACTTC.

The chain carries TRBV30 and TRBJ1-2; no firm D call. With 0 bases removed from V and 6 bases from J, the gap between germline ends came to 5 bases. The CDR3 totals 11 residues. In germline, CDR1 is GTSNPN, CDR2 SVGIG (reference sequence). The CDR3, as DNA: TGTGCCTGGAGTGTTACAGATGGCTACACCTTC. Amino acids: CAWSVTDGYTF.

The chain links TRBV2 to TRBJ2-5; 7 bases map to TRBD1. This CDR3 spans 17 amino acids. V lost 7 bases to trimming and J lost 0 bases; unmatched junction nucleotides: 14. Germline CDR1 SNHLY, CDR2 FYNNEI. The chain's CDR3 is CASIKAPGQTDQETQYF. DNA of the CDR3: TGTGCCAGCATTAAGGCCCCGGGACAGACAGACCAAGAGACCCAGTACTTC.

V usage is TRBV27 and J usage is TRBJ2-7; 7 bases fit TRBD1. J was trimmed by 7 bases and V by 6 bases; bases with no gene match: 9. CDR3 length equals 13 residues. Germline V gene lookup returns CDR1 MNHEY and CDR2 SMNVEV (reference sequence). The CDR3 loop is CASRFSGQSEQYF. In DNA, the CDR3 is TGTGCCAGCAGGTTCTCGGGACAGTCGGAGCAGTACTTC.

The chain combines TRBV5-1 with TRBJ2-5, with 8 bases aligning to TRBD1. V shed 0 bases, J shed 4 bases, and the junction held 5 bases outside the gene matches. The germline CDR1 and CDR2 sequences are SGHRS and YFSETQ. The CDR3 sequence is 15 residues long. CDR3 loop: CASSLDRGVGETQYF. Written as DNA, the CDR3 is TGCGCCAGCAGCTTGGACAGGGGGGTCGGAGAGACCCAGTACTTC.

The chain couples TRBV10-2 to TRBJ2-7; 10 nucleotides align to TRBD2. The CDR3 is 14 residues long. J lost 3 bases, V lost 7 bases, and 6 bases had no gene match. The V gene's germline CDR1 is WSHSY and CDR2 SAAADI. The CDR3 spells CASNELAGIYEQYF. The CDR3 DNA is TGCGCCAGCAATGAACTAGCGGGAATCTACGAGCAGTACTTC.

As to this clone: At the DNA level, this CDR3 is encoded by other sequences in the same sample as well. The genes are TRBV21-1 and TRBJ2-7; the table's D call of TRBD1 was not tested on the DNA. TRBV21-1 is listed as a pseudogene. This CDR3 comprises 16 residues. This CDR3 reads CASSTRLGTRIYEQYF. The CDR3 DNA sequence: TGTGCCAGCAGCACTCGGCTCGGGACACGGATCTACGAGCAGTACTTC.

This clone has only one observation. This chain uses TRBV30 with TRBJ1-1; 8 nucleotides line up with TRBD1. V lost 4 bases and J lost 4; bases outside the gene matches: 5. The CDR3 extends over 13 amino acids. CDR1 is GTSNPN and CDR2 is SVGIG in the germline V gene (reference sequence). In DNA form, the CDR3 reads TGTGCCTGGACAGGGGGCGGGGGCACTGAAGCTTTCTTT. This gives the protein CAWTGGGGTEAFF.

This clone was counted a single time. The CDR3 loop reads CASIKIGGRDTQYF. The CDR3 DNA reads as TGTGCCAGCATTAAAATAGGGGGCCGGGATACGCAGTATTTT. The rearrangement uses TRBV28 and TRBJ2-3, with 7 bases lining up with TRBD1. The V segment lost 7 bases and the J segment 6 bases; nucleotides outside the gene matches: 10. Germline V lookup: CDR1 MDHEN, CDR2 SYDVKM. CDR3 size: 14 residues.

The gene calls are TRBV6-1 and TRBJ1-3; D perhaps matches TRBD1 (6 bases). CDR1 and CDR2 (germline): MNHNS, SASEGT. This CDR3 contains 15 residues. The ends were cut back, 6 bases at V and 0 bases at J, with 12 bases in the middle. Here the CDR3 reads CASSDRPFSGNTIYF. In nucleotides, the CDR3 is TGTGCCAGCAGCGACAGGCCCTTCTCTGGAAACACCATATATTTT.

The gene calls are TRBV29-1 and TRBJ2-5; possible D gene TRBD1, 6 bases. CDR1 SQVTM and CDR2 ANQGSEA come from the germline V gene. The germline V and J ends were trimmed by 4 bases and 11 bases, with 17 bases remaining between them. The CDR3 is 12 amino acids. DNA for the CDR3: TGCAGCGTTGTAGACCAGGGGTTGGAGCAGTACTTC. This translates into CSVVDQGLEQYF.

The chain is built from TRBV11-3 and TRBJ2-1; maybe TRBD1 (5 bases). The V gene's germline CDR1 is SGHNT and CDR2 YENEEA. CDR3 length equals 15 residues. V lost 0 bases, J lost 3 bases, and 9 bases lay in between. The CDR3 DNA reads as TGTGCCAGCAGCTTAGACAGGGTGGGCTACAATGAGCAGTTCTTC. Translating gives CASSLDRVGYNEQFF. Full variable domain (missing parts from reference TRBV11-3 and TRBJ2-1): EAGVVQSPRYKIIEKKQPVAFWCNPISGHNTLYWYLQNLGQGPELLIRYENEEAVDDSQLPKDRFSAERLKGVDSTLKIQPAELGDSAVYLCASSLDRVGYNEQFFGPGTRLTVL.

V and J are TRBV27 and TRBJ2-5, with 8 bases identical to TRBD1. The CDR3 runs to 13 residues. The J segment lost 3 bases and the V segment lost 7 bases, leaving 4 bases of the junction unmatched. Looked up from germline, CDR1 is MNHEY and CDR2 is SMNVEV (reference sequence). The CDR3 coding sequence is TGTGCCAGCACCATGACAGGGGAAGAGACCCAGTACTTC. Its translation: CASTMTGEETQYF.

The chain employs TRBV23-1 and TRBJ1-4, with D perhaps matching TRBD1 (5 bases). TRBV23-1 is reported as an ORF; its role is uncertain. Trimming pared 2 bases from V and 1 base from J, leaving 11 bases between. This CDR3 contains 16 residues. CDR3 sequence reads: CASSQGRRGTNEKLFF. CDR3 nucleotides: TGCGCCAGCAGTCAAGGGAGGAGGGGAACTAATGAAAAACTGTTTTTT.

V is TRBV19 and J is TRBJ2-7; 7 bases line up with TRBD1. Germline V gene lookup returns CDR1 LNHDA and CDR2 SQIVND (reference sequence). With 6 bases clipped from V and 0 bases from J, the junction kept 2 bases outside the gene matches. This CDR3 has 13 residues. In DNA form, the CDR3 reads TGTGCCAGTAGAGGACAGGACTCCTACGAGCAGTACTTC. Translation: CASRGQDSYEQYF.